This T cell receptor (beta chain) was profiled in a study of shared clonotypes between healthy human individuals. The assay was immunoSEQ multiplex PCR, and TCRdb's table has in-frame clones only and misses some. The sample lists about 2.4 million clones; around 90% were seen once. The CDR3 covers 15 residues. With 6 bases removed from V and 5 bases from J, the gap between germline ends came to 14 bases. J is TRBJ1-6 and V is TRBV23-1; the D gene is possibly TRBD1 (6 bases). TRBV23-1 is treated as an ORF (open reading frame) with a function not yet certain. What was sequenced was naive CD4+ T cells sorted from blood. Subset indicated: CD45RA+ positively selected. This clonotype was sampled from a man between 18 and 29 years old in good health. Written as DNA, the CDR3 is TGCGCCAGCAGGCCACAGGGAAGTAATAATTCACCCCTCCACTTT. Protein sequence: CASRPQGSNNSPLHF.